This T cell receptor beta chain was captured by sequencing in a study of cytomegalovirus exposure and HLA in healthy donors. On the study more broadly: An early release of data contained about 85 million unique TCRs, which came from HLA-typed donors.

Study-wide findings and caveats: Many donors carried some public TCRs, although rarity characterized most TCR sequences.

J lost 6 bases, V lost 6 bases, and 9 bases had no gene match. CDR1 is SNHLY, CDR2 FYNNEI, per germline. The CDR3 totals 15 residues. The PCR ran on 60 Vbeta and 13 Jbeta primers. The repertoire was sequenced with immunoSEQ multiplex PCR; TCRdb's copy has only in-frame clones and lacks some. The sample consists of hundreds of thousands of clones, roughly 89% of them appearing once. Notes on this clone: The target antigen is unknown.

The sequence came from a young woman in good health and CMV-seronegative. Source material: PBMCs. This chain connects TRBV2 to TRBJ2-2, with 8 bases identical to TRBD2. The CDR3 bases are TGTGCCAGCAGCCGGACGGGGGGGCAGGCCGGGGAGCTGTTTTTT. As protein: CASSRTGGQAGELFF.